This T cell receptor beta chain was profiled in a study of blood T cell repertoires in COVID-19. Looking at the study overall: Both acute and convalescent COVID-19 samples were obtained from the United States, Italy and Spain. Nucleic acid was either cDNA or gDNA, and it came from T cells, B-cell-depleted T cells, or PBMCs.

From germline, CDR1 is MNHNS and CDR2 SASEGT. Trimming pared 1 base from V and 4 bases from J, leaving 7 bases between. The CDR3 has 13 amino acids. Original analysis: Quantification of nucleated cells was approximated via reference gene primer amplification. TCRdb keeps only in-frame clones here, not all; method: immunoSEQ multiplex PCR. For V, J and clone size, that table is used; D and trimming come from the DNA. The repertoire consists of approximately 54,000 clones, with 75% to 85% occurring once and the leading ten covering about 5.3%. The chain carries TRBV6-1 and TRBJ1-2, with a possible D match to TRBD1 (6 bases). The TCR comes from a woman aged 55-70 years with acute or convalescent COVID-19. Sample: peripheral blood. The DNA of the CDR3 is TGTGCCAGCAGTGAAGGGACAGTCTATGGCTACACCTTC. Protein: CASSEGTVYGYTF.